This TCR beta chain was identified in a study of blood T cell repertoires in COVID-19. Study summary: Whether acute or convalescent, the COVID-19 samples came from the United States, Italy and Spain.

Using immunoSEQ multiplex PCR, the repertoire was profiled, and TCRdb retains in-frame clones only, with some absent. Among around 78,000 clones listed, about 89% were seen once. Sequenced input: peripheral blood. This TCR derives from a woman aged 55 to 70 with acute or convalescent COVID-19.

As DNA, the CDR3 is TGTGCCAGCAGCTCAGGGACAGTCCTCGAGCAGTACTTC. Amino acids: CASSSGTVLEQYF. The rearrangement joins TRBV7-2 to TRBJ2-7; 7 bases are shared with TRBD1. The J segment lost 6 bases and the V segment lost 4 bases, leaving 6 bases of the junction unmatched. Germline V gene sequence: CDR1 SGHTA, CDR2 FQGNSA. This CDR3 is built from 13 residues.